This T cell receptor (beta chain) was profiled in a study of blood T cells in healthy people across ages. Russia was home to the donors, healthy Caucasian individuals aged roughly 6 to 90. The germline V and J ends were trimmed by 4 bases and 6 bases, with 25 bases remaining between them. The CDR3 contains 17 residues. The V gene's germline CDR1 is GTSNPN and CDR2 SVGIG (reference sequence). Through a sample-barcoded 5' primer and a J-beta primer mix, a second PCR was run for roughly 6 to 11 cycles. From the 5' RACE reads, TCRdb called clonotypes with MiXCR, one entry per CDR3 protein. The sample records about 1.7 million distinct CDR3 sequences, about 30% being singletons.

The clonotype originates from a woman aged 30 to 39 in good health. V is TRBV30 and J is TRBJ2-1; D may match TRBD1 or TRBD2 (6 bases each). Sequencing was performed on blood. CDR3 loop: CAWTGAIGLEGGNEQFF. CDR3 nucleotide sequence: TGTGCCTGGACGGGGGCAATAGGTCTCGAAGGAGGCAATGAGCAGTTCTTC.